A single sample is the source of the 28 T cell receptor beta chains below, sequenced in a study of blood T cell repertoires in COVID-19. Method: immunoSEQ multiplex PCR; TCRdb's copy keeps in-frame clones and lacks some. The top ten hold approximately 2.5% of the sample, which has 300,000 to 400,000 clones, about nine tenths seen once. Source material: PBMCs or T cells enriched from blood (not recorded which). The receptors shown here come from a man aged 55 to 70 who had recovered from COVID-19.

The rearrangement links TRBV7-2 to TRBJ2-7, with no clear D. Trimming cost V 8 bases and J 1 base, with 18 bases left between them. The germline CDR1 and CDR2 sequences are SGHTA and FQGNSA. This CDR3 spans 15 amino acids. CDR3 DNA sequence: TGTGCCAGCCGAGAGAGTTCTAGATTTTCCTACGAGCAGTACTTC. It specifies CASRESSRFSYEQYF.

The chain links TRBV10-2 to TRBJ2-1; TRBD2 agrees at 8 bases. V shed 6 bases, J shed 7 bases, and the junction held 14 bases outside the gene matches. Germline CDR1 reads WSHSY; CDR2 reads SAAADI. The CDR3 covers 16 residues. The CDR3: CASSPLDRGGSNEQFF. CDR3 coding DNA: TGCGCCAGCAGCCCCCTGGATCGCGGGGGGTCTAATGAGCAGTTCTTC.

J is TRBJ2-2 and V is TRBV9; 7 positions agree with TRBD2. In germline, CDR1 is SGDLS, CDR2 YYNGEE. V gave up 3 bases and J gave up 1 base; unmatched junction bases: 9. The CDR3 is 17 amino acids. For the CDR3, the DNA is TGTGCCAGCAGCGCCCCCCGGGGCGGGGGGAACACCGGGGAGCTGTTTTTT. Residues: CASSAPRGGGNTGELFF.

In DNA, the CDR3 is TGTGCCAGCAGCCAACAGGGGACTGGAAACACCATATATTTT. Translating gives CASSQQGTGNTIYF. The chain uses TRBV6-5 and TRBJ1-3; 7 nucleotides line up with TRBD1. V lost 6 bases and J lost 2; bases outside the gene matches: 4. Looked up from germline, CDR1 is MNHEY and CDR2 is SVGAGI. The CDR3 has 14 residues.

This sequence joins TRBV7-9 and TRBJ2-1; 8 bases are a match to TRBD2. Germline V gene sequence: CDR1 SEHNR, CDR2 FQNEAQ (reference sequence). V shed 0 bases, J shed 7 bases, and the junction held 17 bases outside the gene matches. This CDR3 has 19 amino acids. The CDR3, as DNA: TGTGCCAGCAGCTTAGCGCCCACCCAGAGCGGGAGCGCTGATAATGAGCAGTTCTTC. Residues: CASSLAPTQSGSADNEQFF.

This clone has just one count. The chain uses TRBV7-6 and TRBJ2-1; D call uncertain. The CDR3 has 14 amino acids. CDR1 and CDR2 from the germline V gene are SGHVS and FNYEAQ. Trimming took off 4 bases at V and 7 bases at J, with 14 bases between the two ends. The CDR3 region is CASSYEDSVNEQFF. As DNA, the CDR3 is TGTGCCAGCAGCTATGAGGATTCAGTAAATGAGCAGTTCTTC.

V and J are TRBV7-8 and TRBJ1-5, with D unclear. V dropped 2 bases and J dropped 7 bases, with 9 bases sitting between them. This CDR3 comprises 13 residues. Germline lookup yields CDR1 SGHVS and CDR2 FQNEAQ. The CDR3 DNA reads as TGTGCCAGCAGCTTAACGAGGTACCAGCCCCAGCATTTT. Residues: CASSLTRYQPQHF.

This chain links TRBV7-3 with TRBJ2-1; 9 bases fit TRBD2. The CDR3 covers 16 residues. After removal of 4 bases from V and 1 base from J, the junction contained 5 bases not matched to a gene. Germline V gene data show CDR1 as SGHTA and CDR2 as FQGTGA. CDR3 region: CASSSLAGESYNEQFF. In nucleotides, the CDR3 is TGTGCCAGCAGCTCCTTAGCGGGAGAATCCTACAATGAGCAGTTCTTC.

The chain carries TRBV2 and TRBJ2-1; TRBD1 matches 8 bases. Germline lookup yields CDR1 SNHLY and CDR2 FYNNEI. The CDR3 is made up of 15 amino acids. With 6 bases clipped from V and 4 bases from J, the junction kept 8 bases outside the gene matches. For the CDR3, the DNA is TGTGCCAGCAGATCAGACAGGGGTGGTTACAATGAGCAGTTCTTC. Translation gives CASRSDRGGYNEQFF.

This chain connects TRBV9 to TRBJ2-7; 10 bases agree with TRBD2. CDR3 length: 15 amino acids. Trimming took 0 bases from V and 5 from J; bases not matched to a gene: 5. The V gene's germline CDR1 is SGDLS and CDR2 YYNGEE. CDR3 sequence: CASSVGSSGSNEQYF. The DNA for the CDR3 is TGTGCCAGCAGCGTAGGATCTAGCGGGAGTAACGAGCAGTACTTC.

The CDR3 DNA reads as TGTGCCAGCAGCCTGGACAGAAGCTCCTACAATGAGCAGTTCTTC. Its translation is CASSLDRSSYNEQFF. V is TRBV2 and J is TRBJ2-1; perhaps TRBD1 as D (6 bases). The ends were cut back, 6 bases at V and 0 bases at J, with 12 bases in the middle. The CDR3 spans 15 residues. The germline V gene encodes CDR1 SNHLY and CDR2 FYNNEI.

The CDR3 here is CASSLDRINEQYF. The CDR3 DNA is TGTGCCAGCAGCTTAGACAGGATCAACGAGCAGTACTTC. The V call is TRBV7-2, the J call TRBJ2-7; D perhaps matches TRBD1 (5 bases). Trimming pared 1 base from V and 5 bases from J, leaving 9 bases between. This CDR3 has 13 residues. Germline assignment: CDR1 SGHTA and CDR2 FQGNSA.

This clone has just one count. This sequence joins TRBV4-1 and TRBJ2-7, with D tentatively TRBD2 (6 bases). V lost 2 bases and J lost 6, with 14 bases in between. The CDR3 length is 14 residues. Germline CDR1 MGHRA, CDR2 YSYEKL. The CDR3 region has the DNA TGCGCCAGCAGCCAACATGGTGCGGGGTCCGAGCAGTACTTC. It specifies CASSQHGAGSEQYF.

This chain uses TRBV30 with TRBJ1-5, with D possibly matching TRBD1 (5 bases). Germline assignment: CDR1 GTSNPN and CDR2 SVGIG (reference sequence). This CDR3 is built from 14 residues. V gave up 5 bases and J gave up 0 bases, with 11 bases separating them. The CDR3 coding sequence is TGTGCCTGGGCGACAGCTCATAGCAATCAGCCCCAGCATTTT. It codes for CAWATAHSNQPQHF.

The CDR3 coding sequence is TGTGCCAGCAGTTTTGCTCGCCAGGGCACTGAAGCTTTCTTT. Translating it yields CASSFARQGTEAFF. The chain employs TRBV27 and TRBJ1-1; perhaps TRBD1 as D (5 bases). V was clipped by 3 bases and J by 4 bases, with 12 bases between them. CDR1 and CDR2 from the germline V gene are MNHEY and SMNVEV (reference sequence). The length of the CDR3 is 14 residues.

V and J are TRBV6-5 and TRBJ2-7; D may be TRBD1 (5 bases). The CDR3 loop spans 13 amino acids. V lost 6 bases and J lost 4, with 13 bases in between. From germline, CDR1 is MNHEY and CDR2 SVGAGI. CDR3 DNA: TGTGCCAGCAGCTCCTCCAGGGTGTACGAGCAGTACTTC. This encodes CASSSSRVYEQYF.

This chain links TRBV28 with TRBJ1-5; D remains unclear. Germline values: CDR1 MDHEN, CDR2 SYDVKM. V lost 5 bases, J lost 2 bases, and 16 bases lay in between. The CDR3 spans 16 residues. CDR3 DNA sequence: TGTGCCAGCAGTCCCTCTGCGGTCTGGGGCAATCAGCCCCAGCATTTT. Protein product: CASSPSAVWGNQPQHF.

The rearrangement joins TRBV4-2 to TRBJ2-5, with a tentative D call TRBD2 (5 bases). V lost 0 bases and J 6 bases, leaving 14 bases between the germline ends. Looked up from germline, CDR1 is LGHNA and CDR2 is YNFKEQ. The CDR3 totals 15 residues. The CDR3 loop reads CASSQDRGSGQTQYF. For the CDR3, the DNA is TGTGCCAGCAGCCAAGATCGAGGGTCTGGGCAGACCCAGTACTTC.

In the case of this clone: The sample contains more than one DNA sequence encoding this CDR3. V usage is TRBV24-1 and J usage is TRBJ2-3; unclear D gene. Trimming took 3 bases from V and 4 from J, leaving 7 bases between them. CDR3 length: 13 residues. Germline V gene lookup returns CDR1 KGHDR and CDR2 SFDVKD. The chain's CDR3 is CATSDTRSDTQYF. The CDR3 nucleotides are TGTGCCACCAGTGATACGAGGTCAGATACGCAGTATTTT.

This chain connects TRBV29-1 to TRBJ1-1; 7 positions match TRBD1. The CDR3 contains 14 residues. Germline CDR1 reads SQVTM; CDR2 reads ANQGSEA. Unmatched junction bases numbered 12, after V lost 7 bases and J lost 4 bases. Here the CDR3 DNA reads TGCAGCGGACTAGGGGACAGCGATCTCACTGAAGCTTTCTTT. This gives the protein CSGLGDSDLTEAFF. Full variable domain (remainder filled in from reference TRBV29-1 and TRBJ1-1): SAVISQKPSRDICQRGTSLTIQCQVDSQVTMMFWYRQQPGQSLTLIATANQGSEATYESGFVIDKFPISRPNLTFSTLTVSNMSPEDSSIYLCSGLGDSDLTEAFFGQGTRLTVV.

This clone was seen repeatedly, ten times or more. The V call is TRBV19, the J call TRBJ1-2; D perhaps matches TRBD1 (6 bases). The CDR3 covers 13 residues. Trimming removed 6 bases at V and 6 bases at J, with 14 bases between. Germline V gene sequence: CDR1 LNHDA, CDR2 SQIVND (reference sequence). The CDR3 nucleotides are TGTGCCAGTAGGATCGTACAGGGAGATGGCTACACCTTC. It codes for CASRIVQGDGYTF. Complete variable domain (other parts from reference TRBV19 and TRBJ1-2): DGGITQSPKYLFRKEGQNVTLSCEQNLNHDAMYWYRQDPGQGLRLIYYSQIVNDFQKGDIAEGYSVSREKKESFPLTVTSAQKNPTAFYLCASRIVQGDGYTFGSGTRLTVV.

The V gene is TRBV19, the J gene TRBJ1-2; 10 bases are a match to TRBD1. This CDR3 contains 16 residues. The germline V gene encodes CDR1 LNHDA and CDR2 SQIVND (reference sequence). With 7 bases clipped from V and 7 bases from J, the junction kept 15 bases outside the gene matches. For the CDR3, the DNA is TGTGCCAGTACCTCATGGAGCCGGGACAGGGGTTTTGGCTACACCTTC. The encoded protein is CASTSWSRDRGFGYTF.

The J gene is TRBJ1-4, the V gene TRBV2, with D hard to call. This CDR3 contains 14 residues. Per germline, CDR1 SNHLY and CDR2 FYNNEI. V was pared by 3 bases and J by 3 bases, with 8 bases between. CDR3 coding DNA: TGTGCCAGCAGTGAGAGTACGTCTAATGAAAAACTGTTTTTT. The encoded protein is CASSESTSNEKLFF.

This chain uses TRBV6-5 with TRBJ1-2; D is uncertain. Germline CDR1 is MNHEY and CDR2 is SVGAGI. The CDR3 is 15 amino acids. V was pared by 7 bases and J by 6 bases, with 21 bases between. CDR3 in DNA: TGTGCCAGCACTCCTGATCTCCTACAGACCGATGGCTACACCTTC. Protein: CASTPDLLQTDGYTF.

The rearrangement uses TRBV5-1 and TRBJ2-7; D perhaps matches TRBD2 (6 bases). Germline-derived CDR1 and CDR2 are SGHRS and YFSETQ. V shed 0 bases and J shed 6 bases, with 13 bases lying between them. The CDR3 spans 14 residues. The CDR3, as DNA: TGCGCCAGCAGCTTGGATGGCGCGGGGATCGAGCAGTACTTC. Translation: CASSLDGAGIEQYF.

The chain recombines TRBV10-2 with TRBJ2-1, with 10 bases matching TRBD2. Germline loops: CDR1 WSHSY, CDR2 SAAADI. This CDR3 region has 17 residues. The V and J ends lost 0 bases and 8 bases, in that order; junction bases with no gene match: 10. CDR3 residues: CASSESGAGGPRDEQFF. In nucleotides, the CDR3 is TGCGCCAGCAGTGAGTCCGGAGCGGGAGGGCCACGGGATGAGCAGTTCTTC.

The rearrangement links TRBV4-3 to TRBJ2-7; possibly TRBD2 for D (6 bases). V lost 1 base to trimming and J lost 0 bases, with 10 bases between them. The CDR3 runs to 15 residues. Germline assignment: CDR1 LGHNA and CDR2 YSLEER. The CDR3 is CASSQGSGLSYEQYF. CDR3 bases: TGCGCCAGCAGCCAAGGTAGCGGCCTCTCCTACGAGCAGTACTTC.

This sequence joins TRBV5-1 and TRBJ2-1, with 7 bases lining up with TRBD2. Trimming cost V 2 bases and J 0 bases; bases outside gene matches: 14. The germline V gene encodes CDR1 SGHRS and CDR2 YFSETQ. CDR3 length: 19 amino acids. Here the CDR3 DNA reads TGCGCCAGCAGCTTAAGACTAGCCGCCTCCATCATCTCCTACAATGAGCAGTTCTTC. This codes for CASSLRLAASIISYNEQFF.